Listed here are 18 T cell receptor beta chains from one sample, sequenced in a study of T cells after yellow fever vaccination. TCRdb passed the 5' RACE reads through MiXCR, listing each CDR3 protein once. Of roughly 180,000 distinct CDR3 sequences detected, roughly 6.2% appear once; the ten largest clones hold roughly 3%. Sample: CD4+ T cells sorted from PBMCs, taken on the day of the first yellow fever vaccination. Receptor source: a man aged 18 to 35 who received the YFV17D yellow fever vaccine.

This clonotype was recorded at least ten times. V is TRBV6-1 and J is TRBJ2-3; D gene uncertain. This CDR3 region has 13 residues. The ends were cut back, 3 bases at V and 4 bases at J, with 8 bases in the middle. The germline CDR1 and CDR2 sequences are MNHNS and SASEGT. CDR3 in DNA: TGTGCCAGCAGTGACCGCCAGCCAGATACGCAGTATTTT. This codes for CASSDRQPDTQYF.

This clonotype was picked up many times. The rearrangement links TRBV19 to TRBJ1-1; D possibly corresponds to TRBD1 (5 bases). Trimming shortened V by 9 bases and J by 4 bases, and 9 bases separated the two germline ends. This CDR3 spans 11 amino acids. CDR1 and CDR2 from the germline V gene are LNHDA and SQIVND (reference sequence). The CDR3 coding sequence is TGTGCCAGAGGGGAGGGCACTGAAGCTTTCTTT. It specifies CARGEGTEAFF. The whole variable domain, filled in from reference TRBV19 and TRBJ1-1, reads DGGITQSPKYLFRKEGQNVTLSCEQNLNHDAMYWYRQDPGQGLRLIYYSQIVNDFQKGDIAEGYSVSREKKESFPLTVTSAQKNPTAFYLCARGEGTEAFFGQGTRLTVV.

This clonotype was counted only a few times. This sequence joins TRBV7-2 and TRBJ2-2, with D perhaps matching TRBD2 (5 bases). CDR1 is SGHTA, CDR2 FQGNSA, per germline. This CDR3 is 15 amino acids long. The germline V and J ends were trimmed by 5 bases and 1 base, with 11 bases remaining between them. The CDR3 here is CASSRVAWNTGELFF. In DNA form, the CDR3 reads TGTGCCAGCAGCCGAGTAGCGTGGAACACCGGGGAGCTGTTTTTT.

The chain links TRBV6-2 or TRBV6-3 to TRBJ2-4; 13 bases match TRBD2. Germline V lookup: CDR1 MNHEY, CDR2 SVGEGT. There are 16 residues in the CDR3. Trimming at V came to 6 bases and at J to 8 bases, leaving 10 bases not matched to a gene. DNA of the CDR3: TGTGCCAGCAGACGACTAGCGGGGGGCACCAAGGACATTCAGTACTTC. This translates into CASRRLAGGTKDIQYF.

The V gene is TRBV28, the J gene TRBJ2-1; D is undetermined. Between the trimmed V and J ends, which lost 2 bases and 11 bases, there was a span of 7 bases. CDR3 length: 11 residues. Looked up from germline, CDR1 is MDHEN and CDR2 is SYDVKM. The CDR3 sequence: CASSLVSKQFF. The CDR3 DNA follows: TGTGCCAGCAGTTTAGTTTCGAAGCAGTTCTTC.

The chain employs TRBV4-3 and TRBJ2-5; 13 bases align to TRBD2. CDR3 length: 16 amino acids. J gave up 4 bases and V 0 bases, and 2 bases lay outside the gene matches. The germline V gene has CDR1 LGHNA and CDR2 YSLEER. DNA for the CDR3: TGCGCCAGCAGCCAAGACGGACTAGCGGGGGTAGAGACCCAGTACTTC. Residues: CASSQDGLAGVETQYF.

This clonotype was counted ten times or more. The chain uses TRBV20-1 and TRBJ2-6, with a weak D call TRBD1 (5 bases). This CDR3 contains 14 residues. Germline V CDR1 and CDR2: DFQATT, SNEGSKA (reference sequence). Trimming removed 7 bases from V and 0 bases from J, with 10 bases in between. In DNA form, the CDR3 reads TGCAGTGGGGGTCAGGGCTCTGGGGCCAACGTCCTGACTTTC. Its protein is CSGGQGSGANVLTF.

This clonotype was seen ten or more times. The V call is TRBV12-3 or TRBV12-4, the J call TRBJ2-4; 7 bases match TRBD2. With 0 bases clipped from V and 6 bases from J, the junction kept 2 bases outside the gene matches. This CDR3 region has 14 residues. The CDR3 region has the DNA TGTGCCAGCAGTTTAGCCAGGGAGGGAAACATTCAGTACTTC. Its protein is CASSLAREGNIQYF.

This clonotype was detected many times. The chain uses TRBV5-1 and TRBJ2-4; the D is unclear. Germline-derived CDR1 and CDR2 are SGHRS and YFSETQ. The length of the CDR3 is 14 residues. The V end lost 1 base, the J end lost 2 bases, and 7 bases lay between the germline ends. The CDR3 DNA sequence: TGCGCCAGCAGCTTGCACGAGACCAAAAACATTCAGTACTTC. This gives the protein CASSLHETKNIQYF.

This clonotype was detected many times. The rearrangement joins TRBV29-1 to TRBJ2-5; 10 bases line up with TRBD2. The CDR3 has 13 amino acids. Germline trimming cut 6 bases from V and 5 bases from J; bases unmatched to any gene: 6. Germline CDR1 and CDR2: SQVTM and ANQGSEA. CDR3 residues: CSVGAGGPETQYF. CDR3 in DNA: TGCAGCGTGGGAGCGGGGGGGCCCGAGACCCAGTACTTC.

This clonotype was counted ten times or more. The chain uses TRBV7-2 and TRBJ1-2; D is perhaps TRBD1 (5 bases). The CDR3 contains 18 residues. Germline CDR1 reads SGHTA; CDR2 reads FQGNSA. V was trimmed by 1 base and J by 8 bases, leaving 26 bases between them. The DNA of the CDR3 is TGTGCCAGCAGCTTAGTTACTTCGTCGCGGCGAACCGGGGGGGGCTACACCTTC. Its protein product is CASSLVTSSRRTGGGYTF.

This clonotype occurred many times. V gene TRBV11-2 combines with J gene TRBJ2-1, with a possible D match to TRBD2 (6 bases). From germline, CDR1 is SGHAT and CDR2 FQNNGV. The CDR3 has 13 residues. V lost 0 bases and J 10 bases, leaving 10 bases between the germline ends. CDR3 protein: CASSLDLRGEQFF. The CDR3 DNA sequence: TGTGCCAGCAGCTTAGATCTACGGGGGGAGCAGTTCTTC.

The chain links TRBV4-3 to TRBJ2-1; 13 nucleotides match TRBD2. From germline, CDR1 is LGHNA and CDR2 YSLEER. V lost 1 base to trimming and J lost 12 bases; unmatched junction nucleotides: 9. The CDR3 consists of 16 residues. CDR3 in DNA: TGCGCCAGCAGCCAAGCGCCGGGACTAGCGGGGAAGGGGCAGTTCTTC. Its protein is CASSQAPGLAGKGQFF.

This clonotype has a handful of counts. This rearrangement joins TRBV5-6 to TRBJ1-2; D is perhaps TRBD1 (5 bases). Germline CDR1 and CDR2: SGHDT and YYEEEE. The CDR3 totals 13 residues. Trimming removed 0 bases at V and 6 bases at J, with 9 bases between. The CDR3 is CASSLVGADGYTF. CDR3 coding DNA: TGTGCCAGCAGCTTGGTCGGGGCGGATGGCTACACCTTC.

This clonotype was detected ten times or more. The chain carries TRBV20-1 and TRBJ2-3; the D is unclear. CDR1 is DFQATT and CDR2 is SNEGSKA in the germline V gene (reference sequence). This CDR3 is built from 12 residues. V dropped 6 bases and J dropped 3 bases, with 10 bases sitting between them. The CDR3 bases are TGCAGTGCAGCCTCCACTACAGATACGCAGTATTTT. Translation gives CSAASTTDTQYF.

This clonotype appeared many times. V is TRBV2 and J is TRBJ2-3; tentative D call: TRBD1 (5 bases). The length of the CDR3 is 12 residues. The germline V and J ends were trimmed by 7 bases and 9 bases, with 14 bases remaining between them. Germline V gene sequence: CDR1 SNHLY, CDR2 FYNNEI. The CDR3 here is CASTGMGLTQYF. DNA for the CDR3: TGTGCCAGCACCGGCATGGGGCTGACGCAGTATTTT.

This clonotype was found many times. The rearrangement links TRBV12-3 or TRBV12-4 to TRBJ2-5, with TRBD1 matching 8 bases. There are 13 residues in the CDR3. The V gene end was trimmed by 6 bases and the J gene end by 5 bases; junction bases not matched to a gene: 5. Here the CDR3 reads CASRLTGGETQYF. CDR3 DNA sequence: TGTGCCAGCAGGTTAACAGGGGGGGAGACCCAGTACTTC.

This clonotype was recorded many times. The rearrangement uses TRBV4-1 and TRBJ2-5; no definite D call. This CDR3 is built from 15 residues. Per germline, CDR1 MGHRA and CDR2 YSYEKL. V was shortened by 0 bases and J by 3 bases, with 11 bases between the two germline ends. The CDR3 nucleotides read TGCGCCAGCAGCCAAGACAGTTTCAGAGAAGAGACCCAGTACTTC. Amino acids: CASSQDSFREETQYF.